Below are 4 T cell receptor beta chains sequenced from a single sample in a study of blood T cell repertoires in COVID-19. Assay used: immunoSEQ multiplex PCR; TCRdb lists only in-frame clones, some missing. The table has roughly 120,000 clones, 65% to 80% seen once. The specimen sequenced was peripheral blood. The receptors stem from a man aged 45-60 years with acute or convalescent COVID-19.

V and J are TRBV10-2 and TRBJ2-5; TRBD1 is a possible D gene (6 bases). CDR3 size: 14 residues. Germline V gene data show CDR1 as WSHSY and CDR2 as SAAADI. V was trimmed by 6 bases and J by 0 bases, leaving 11 bases between them. The CDR3 nucleotides are TGCGCCAGCAGAAGGGACACCAACCAAGAGACCCAGTACTTC. Translated, it gives CASRRDTNQETQYF.

The V and J genes are TRBV28 and TRBJ2-1, with TRBD2 matching 7 bases. CDR3 size: 15 residues. V dropped 10 bases and J dropped 1; count of bases not matched to a gene: 10. The germline V gene has CDR1 MDHEN and CDR2 SYDVKM. CDR3 nucleotides: TGTGCCACCCTTACGGGAGGCATTTCCTACAATGAGCAGTTCTTC. It codes for CATLTGGISYNEQFF.

The CDR3 nucleotides read TGCGCCAGCAGTGCACTAGCGGGGGGCCCTAGCACAGATACGCAGTATTTT. This codes for CASSALAGGPSTDTQYF. This rearrangement joins TRBV10-1 to TRBJ2-3; 12 nucleotides agree with TRBD2. The CDR3 has 17 residues. V gave up 4 bases and J gave up 0 bases; unmatched junction bases: 5. Germline V gives CDR1 WNHNN, CDR2 SYGVQD (reference sequence).

The chain combines TRBV21-1 with TRBJ1-2; the table's D call of TRBD1 was not tested on the DNA. TRBV21-1 is reported as a pseudogene. This CDR3 spans 15 amino acids. DNA of the CDR3: TGTGCCAGCAGCGCCTTTGACAGGGGGTCTGGAGGCTACACCTTC. Translating gives CASSAFDRGSGGYTF.